The 7 T cell receptor beta chains given below trace back to one sample, sequenced in a study of tumor-infiltrating lymphocytes in primary liver carcinoma. TCR beta cDNA came from roughly 450 ng total RNA, primed with a constant-region primer. For TCR beta, libraries were produced by three nested multiplex PCR rounds using slightly modified ARM-PCR. The first two PCR rounds used TRBV1-TRBV30 primers with a Cbeta primer, roughly 10 cycles each. TCRdb passed the multiplex PCR reads through MiXCR, listing each CDR3 protein once. The table includes about 330,000 distinct CDR3 sequences, 65% detected once. The authors took blood RNA from unsorted whole blood and also extracted germline DNA. Material for sequencing was peripheral blood. The receptors were gathered from a man aged 35-49 years with primary liver carcinoma and hepatitis B virus infection.

In this sample, this clonotype turned up once. One end of the junction varies from germline; a read error may be responsible. CDR3: CDTMQQGGSGELFF. CDR3 coding DNA: TGTGACACCATGCAACAGGGAGGATCCGGGGAGCTGTTTTTT. The chain uses TRBV24-1 and TRBJ2-2; D is tentatively TRBD1 or TRBD2 (6 bases each). Germline assignment: CDR1 KGHDR and CDR2 SFDVKD. CDR3 length: 14 amino acids.

This clonotype was found once. The chain carries TRBV11-2 and TRBJ1-1; D gene uncertain. This CDR3 region has 14 residues. Germline loops: CDR1 SGHAT, CDR2 FQNNGV. The CDR3 region has the DNA TGTGTAAGCGGTTTGTTGGCTCACCAGACTGAAGCTTTCTTT. Its protein product is CVSGLLAHQTEAFF.

This clonotype was picked up a small number of times. The chain joins TRBV5-1 to TRBJ2-7; D may be TRBD1 or TRBD2 (6 bases each). Deletions cut 3 bases from V and 0 bases from J, with 16 bases between. Per the germline V gene, CDR1 is SGHRS and CDR2 is YFSETQ. CDR3 length equals 16 residues. Here the CDR3 DNA reads TGCGCCAGCAGCTCTTTCAACGGGGGCCGCTCCTACGAGCAGTACTTC. It encodes CASSSFNGGRSYEQYF. Filled out from reference TRBV5-1 and TRBJ2-7, the complete variable domain reads KAGVTQTPRYLIKTRGQQVTLSCSPISGHRSVSWYQQTPGQGLQFLFEYFSETQRNKGNFPGRFSGRQFSNSRSEMNVSTLELGDSALYLCASSSFNGGRSYEQYFGPGTRLTVT.

As to this clonotype: This could be a read error, since a much larger clone is one nucleotide away. The chain combines TRBV11-2 with TRBJ1-2; a weak D match, TRBD1 (5 bases). This CDR3 is 15 amino acids long. Germline CDR1 and CDR2: SGHAT and FQNNGV. DNA of the CDR3: TGTGCCCGCAGCTTAAGCCGGGCGGGGGACTATGGCTACACCTTC. Amino acid sequence: CARSLSRAGDYGYTF.

This clonotype has ten or more counts. The chain is built from TRBV12-3 or TRBV12-4 and TRBJ1-5; no firm D call. With 6 bases removed from V and 7 bases from J, the gap between germline ends came to 13 bases. CDR3 size: 13 residues. The chain's CDR3 is CASSPTGHQPQHF. The CDR3 nucleotides read TGTGCCAGCAGCCCAACGGGCCACCAGCCCCAGCATTTT.

This clonotype showed up just a few times. The CDR3 here is CAWSVGGRGREKLFF. The CDR3 nucleotides are TGTGCCTGGAGTGTAGGTGGCAGGGGGAGAGAAAAACTGTTTTTT. The chain recombines TRBV30 with TRBJ1-4; TRBD1 matches 7 bases. Looked up from germline, CDR1 is GTSNPN and CDR2 is SVGIG (reference sequence). The CDR3 has 15 amino acids. J gave up 8 bases and V 0 bases, and 9 bases lay outside the gene matches. The whole variable domain, remainder taken from reference TRBV30 and TRBJ1-4, is SQTIHQWPATLVQPVGSPLSLECTVEGTSNPNLYWYRQAAGRGLQLLFYSVGIGQISSEVPQNLSASRPQDRQFILSSKKLLLSDSGFYLCAWSVGGRGREKLFFGSGTQLSVL.

The sample holds many counts of this clonotype. This rearrangement joins TRBV6-2 or TRBV6-3 to TRBJ1-5; the D gene is possibly TRBD1 (6 bases). This CDR3 comprises 17 residues. CDR1 is MNHEY, CDR2 SVGEGT, per germline. Trimming removed 6 bases at V and 0 bases at J, with 18 bases between. The CDR3 DNA follows: TGTGCCAGCAGACGGACAGTCAAAATTAATAGCAATCAGCCCCAGCATTTT. It codes for CASRRTVKINSNQPQHF.